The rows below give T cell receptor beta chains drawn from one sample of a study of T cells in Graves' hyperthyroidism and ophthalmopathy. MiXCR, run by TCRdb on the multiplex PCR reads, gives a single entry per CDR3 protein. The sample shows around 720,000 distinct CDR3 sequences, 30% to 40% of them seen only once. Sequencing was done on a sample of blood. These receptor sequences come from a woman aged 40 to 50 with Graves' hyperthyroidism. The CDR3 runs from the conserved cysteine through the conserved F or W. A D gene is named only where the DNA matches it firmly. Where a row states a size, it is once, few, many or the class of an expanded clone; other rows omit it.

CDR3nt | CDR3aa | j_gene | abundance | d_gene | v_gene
TGCAGTGGGCTAGCACAGGGTTCTAATGAAAAACTGTTTTTT | CSGLAQGSNEKLFF | TRBJ1-4 | - | - | TRBV20-1
TGTGCCAGCAGCCAAGCGACAGCTGGAAACACCATATATTTT | CASSQATAGNTIYF | TRBJ1-3 | - | - | TRBV5-8
TGTGCCATCAGATCGACAGTAGGAAACACCATATATTTT | CAIRSTVGNTIYF | TRBJ1-3 | - | - | TRBV6-6
TGCAGCGTTTCCGGGACTAGCCAAGAGACCCAGCATTTT | CSVSGTSQETQHF | TRBJ1-5 | once | - | TRBV29-1
TGTGCCAGCAGCGCCGGACTAGCGAACTACGAGCAGTACTTC | CASSAGLANYEQYF | TRBJ2-7 | many | TRBD2 | TRBV9
TGTGCCAGCAGCTGTACAGGGATTTCGGGCAATCAGCCCCAGCATTTT | CASSCTGISGNQPQHF | TRBJ1-5 | many | - | TRBV7-4
TGCAGTGAGGGAGGGAACACTGAAGCTTTCTTT | CSEGGNTEAFF | TRBJ1-1 | many | - | TRBV20-1
TGCGCCAGCTCACCACAGGCAGACGCGAACACCGGGGAGCTGTTTTTT | CASSPQADANTGELFF | TRBJ2-2 | - | - | TRBV5-1
TGTGCCAGCAGCTCCTCGACAGGGCGGCGAAGCAATCAGCCCCAGCATTTT | CASSSSTGRRSNQPQHF | TRBJ1-5 | many | TRBD1 | TRBV7-9
TGTGCCAGCAGTGAAGAGGATGGCTACACCTTC | CASSEEDGYTF | TRBJ1-2 | many | - | TRBV2
TGTGCCAGTAGTATGGGTGGACAGGTCGGAAGCACCGGGGAGCTGTTTTTT | CASSMGGQVGSTGELFF | TRBJ2-2 | - | TRBD1 | TRBV19
TGTGCCAGTAGCCTCCTTCGCGGGGGGAGCACAGATACGCAGTATTTT | CASSLLRGGSTDTQYF | TRBJ2-3 | - | TRBD2 | TRBV19
TGCAGCGTCGCCTCCCCGGACTTCCTCTCCTACGAGCAGTACTTC | CSVASPDFLSYEQYF | TRBJ2-7 | many | - | TRBV29-1
TGTGCCAGCAGCCAAGATCCAGGCCGCTACACCGGGGAGCTGTTTTTT | CASSQDPGRYTGELFF | TRBJ2-2 | few | - | TRBV14
TGTGCCAGTACAGGACAAAACGACAAGACCCAGTACTTC | CASTGQNDKTQYF | TRBJ2-5 | few | - | TRBV19
TGTGCCAGTAGTAGGGACTGGGGGAACACCATATATTTT | CASSRDWGNTIYF | TRBJ1-3 | - | - | TRBV19
TGCAGCGTCGGAGCGACTAGAGGTCCCACAGATACGCAGTATTTT | CSVGATRGPTDTQYF | TRBJ2-3 | few | - | TRBV29-1
TGCGCCAGCGCTCTACCGGGCGGGGCGGGAGATACGCAGTATTTT | CASALPGGAGDTQYF | TRBJ2-3 | - | - | TRBV5-1
TGTGCCAGCAGCTCGGGACAGGGTTTTCAGCCCCAGCATTTT | CASSSGQGFQPQHF | TRBJ1-5 | - | TRBD1 | TRBV7-2
TGTGCCAGCAGGGGGGTAACGAACACCGGGGAGCTGTTTTTT | CASRGVTNTGELFF | TRBJ2-2 | few | - | TRBV7-6
TGTGCCAGCAGTGATCGAGGGCCGGGACAGGGCTACTATGGCTACACCTTC | CASSDRGPGQGYYGYTF | TRBJ1-2 | - | TRBD1 | TRBV12-3/TRBV12-4
TGTGCTAGTGGTTCAGGACTGAAGAACACTGAAGCTTTCTTT | CASGSGLKNTEAFF | TRBJ1-1 | - | - | TRBV12-5
TGCAGTGCTAGTTTGCGGGACACTGAAGCTTTCTTT | CSASLRDTEAFF | TRBJ1-1 | - | - | TRBV20-1
TGTGCCAGCAGCTTGGGGGGGGGTGGGGCCAACGTCCTGACTTTC | CASSLGGGGANVLTF | TRBJ2-6 | few | TRBD2 | TRBV5-4
TGTGCCAGCAGCTTAGGGACGGCCGTCTCTGGAAACACCATATATTTT | CASSLGTAVSGNTIYF | TRBJ1-3 | - | - | TRBV7-2
TGTGCCAGCAGTTCTCTGACAGGGAACTATGGCTACACCTTC | CASSSLTGNYGYTF | TRBJ1-2 | few | TRBD1 | TRBV6-6
TGTGCCAGCGAAACGGGGCAGGGATCACCCCTCCACTTT | CASETGQGSPLHF | TRBJ1-6 | - | - | TRBV2
TGTGCCAGCAGTTGTCGGACAGGGTGGGAGACCCAGTACTTC | CASSCRTGWETQYF | TRBJ2-5 | - | TRBD1 | TRBV24-1
TGCAGTGCAGGGGCGGATGAGCAGTTCTTC | CSAGADEQFF | TRBJ2-1 | once | - | TRBV20-1
TGTGCCAGCAGCCGCTCACCCGCCTACGAGCAGTACTTC | CASSRSPAYEQYF | TRBJ2-7 | many | - | TRBV2
TGTGCCAGCAGCCATGGGGGGCCGGAGACCCAGTACTTC | CASSHGGPETQYF | TRBJ2-5 | many | - | TRBV7-8
TGCAGTGCTGCTACCGGGTCTGGGGCCAACGTCCTGACTTTC | CSAATGSGANVLTF | TRBJ2-6 | - | - | TRBV20-1
TGTGCCAGCAGTTACTCCCAGGTCAGGGGGAACTACGAGCAGTACTTC | CASSYSQVRGNYEQYF | TRBJ2-7 | few | TRBD1 | TRBV6-2/TRBV6-3
TGTGCCAGCAGCGTGTTACAGGGGCCCCGATCTTTAGAGACCCAGTACTTC | CASSVLQGPRSLETQYF | TRBJ2-5 | - | TRBD1 | TRBV9
TGTGCCAGCCGGATAGATTCGTCTGGGGCCAACGTCCTGACTTTC | CASRIDSSGANVLTF | TRBJ2-6 | many | - | TRBV10-3
TGTGCCAGCAGCGTAGACCCCCAGGTTTCCAGGGATTCACCCCTCCACTTT | CASSVDPQVSRDSPLHF | TRBJ1-6 | many | - | TRBV7-2
TGTGCCAGCAGTACGCGGGACAGGGGGCATGGAAACACCATATATTTT | CASSTRDRGHGNTIYF | TRBJ1-3 | once | TRBD1 | TRBV13
TGCAGTGCTAGAGATTCTCTGAACAGGGTTGGCCACGAGCAGTACTTC | CSARDSLNRVGHEQYF | TRBJ2-7 | - | - | TRBV20-1
TGTGCCAGCAGTTCACAGGGACAGGGAAATCAGCCCCAGCATTTT | CASSSQGQGNQPQHF | TRBJ1-5 | many | TRBD1 | TRBV12-3/TRBV12-4
TGTGCCAGCAGCTTTTTAATCGATAAGGCCGAGCAGTACTTC | CASSFLIDKAEQYF | TRBJ2-7 | many | - | TRBV7-9
TGTGCCAGTAGTATGTCGGCGTCCACTGAAGCTTTCTTT | CASSMSASTEAFF | TRBJ1-1 | many | - | TRBV19
TGTGCCAGCCGGGGTCGGGTCGATACTTCGGGCTACACCTTC | CASRGRVDTSGYTF | TRBJ1-2 | few | - | TRBV25-1
TGTGCCACCAGTGACGCCGGTCAGAGGGGGTTCGCAGATACGCAGTATTTT | CATSDAGQRGFADTQYF | TRBJ2-3 | - | - | TRBV24-1
TGTGCCAGCTCTACCTTGACAGGGGGCGCTAACTATGGCTACACCTTC | CASSTLTGGANYGYTF | TRBJ1-2 | few | TRBD1 | TRBV28
TGTGCCAGCAGTGAGCAGGCGGGAGATGGGGAGCAGTACTTC | CASSEQAGDGEQYF | TRBJ2-7 | few | TRBD2 | TRBV6-4
TGTGCCAGCAGTCCAACCGAACCCGGATCGTGGGGTAGGGTTAATTCACCCCTCCACTTT | CASSPTEPGSWGRVNSPLHF | TRBJ1-6 | - | - | TRBV7-2
TGCGCCAGCACTCAGCGGGATGAGGGCTATGGCTACACCTTC | CASTQRDEGYGYTF | TRBJ1-2 | - | - | TRBV10-2
TGTGCCAGTAGTACCCCTAGCGGGGGCTCCTACGAGCAGTACTTC | CASSTPSGGSYEQYF | TRBJ2-7 | few | TRBD2 | TRBV19
TGTGCCAGCAGCATAAGACACGTTGCAACTAATGAAAAACTGTTTTTT | CASSIRHVATNEKLFF | TRBJ1-4 | many | - | TRBV13
TGCGCCAGCAGCCAAGGGGTTCCGGGTAACTTGAACACCGGGGAGCTGTTTTTT | CASSQGVPGNLNTGELFF | TRBJ2-2 | - | - | TRBV5-1
TGCGCCAGCAGCTTAACGGGGGGAATGTATCAGCCCCAGCATTTT | CASSLTGGMYQPQHF | TRBJ1-5 | - | - | TRBV5-1
TGTGCCAGCACTCCCGGGCAGCAGGAGATCCAAGAGACCCAGTACTTC | CASTPGQQEIQETQYF | TRBJ2-5 | few | - | TRBV12-3/TRBV12-4
TGTGCCAGCAGTTCTAACCCAGGGGCGTCCTACGAGCAGTACTTC | CASSSNPGASYEQYF | TRBJ2-7 | few | - | TRBV12-3/TRBV12-4
TGTGCCAGCAGCTTGGCGGACTCCGGCTCCTACGAGCAGTACTTC | CASSLADSGSYEQYF | TRBJ2-7 | - | - | TRBV11-1
TGTGCCAGCAGCTTATGGGCAGGGGGGAATTCACCCCTCCACTTT | CASSLWAGGNSPLHF | TRBJ1-6 | many | TRBD1 | TRBV13
TGTGCCAGTAGTATGAGGGTGAACACTGAAGCTTTCTTT | CASSMRVNTEAFF | TRBJ1-1 | - | - | TRBV19
TGTGCCAGCAGCGTTCAAGGGGCGGGAAACACCATATATTTT | CASSVQGAGNTIYF | TRBJ1-3 | - | - | TRBV9
TGTGCCAGCAGCGGTGGAACATCTGCAACTAATGAAAAACTGTTTTTT | CASSGGTSATNEKLFF | TRBJ1-4 | - | - | TRBV4-2
TGTGCCAGCAGTTTCAGAGGGGGTAATGAAAAACTGTTTTTT | CASSFRGGNEKLFF | TRBJ1-4 | few | - | TRBV12-3/TRBV12-4